This T cell receptor beta chain comes out of a study of monozygotic twins with inflammatory bowel disease. Study conclusions and caveats: Among patients, repertoires may have gained variability from differing immunosuppressive treatments.

TCRdb re-called the 5' RACE reads, yielding one record per CDR3 amino acid sequence without DNA. The table lists about 160,000 distinct CDR3 sequences, with roughly 3% in the top ten. Germline CDR1 and CDR2: LNHDA and SQIVND (reference sequence). The CDR3 sequence is 15 residues long. Note on this clonotype: What it recognizes is unknown.

The source is a human donor with ulcerative colitis or Crohn's disease, or a healthy co-twin of an affected twin (not recorded which). The specimen was blood. This chain connects TRBV19 to TRBJ2-1; checking the TCRdb D call of TRBD1 is not possible without DNA. CDR3 amino acids: CASINRGRGYNEQFF.